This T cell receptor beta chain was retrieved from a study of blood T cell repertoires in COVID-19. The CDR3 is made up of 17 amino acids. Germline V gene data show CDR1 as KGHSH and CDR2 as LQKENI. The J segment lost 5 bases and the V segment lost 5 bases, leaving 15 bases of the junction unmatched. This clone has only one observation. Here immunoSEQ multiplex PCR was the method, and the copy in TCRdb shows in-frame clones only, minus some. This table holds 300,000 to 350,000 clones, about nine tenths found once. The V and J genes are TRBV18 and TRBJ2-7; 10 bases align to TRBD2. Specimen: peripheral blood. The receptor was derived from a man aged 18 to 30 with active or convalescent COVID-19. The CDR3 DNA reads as TGTGCCAGCTCATCCACATTCACTAGCGGGAAGTCCGACGAGCAGTACTTC. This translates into CASSSTFTSGKSDEQYF.